Listed below are T cell receptor beta chains from one sample, sequenced in a study of T cell responses to AZD1222 COVID-19 vaccine. Produced via immunoSEQ multiplex PCR; TCRdb's table is partial and in-frame only. The data show 60,000 to 85,000 clones, roughly 85% seen once. Source: peripheral blood, taken on day 0 of AZD1222 vaccination. These receptors came from an adult in good health. Both conserved end residues are part of each CDR3. The D gene is left open where the match is weak. Size is omitted from some rows. Given values are once, few, many or a class for expanded clones.

>TRBV21-1|TRBJ2-7|-|-
CASSKGQGAASSYEQYF
>TRBV6-1|TRBJ2-1|-|TRBD2
CASSFSGGAYNEQFF
>TRBV19|TRBJ2-5|few|-
CASSMLTPQGQETQYF
>TRBV7-2|TRBJ1-5|once|-
CASNEPGTPQHF
>TRBV6-4|TRBJ2-1|-|-
CASSDSNTREQFF
>TRBV18|TRBJ2-7|-|-
CASSLGSNYEQYF
>TRBV19|TRBJ1-5|-|-
CASSIGQIGYQPQHF
>TRBV7-9|TRBJ2-4|-|-
CASSLGAFQYF
>TRBV12-3/TRBV12-4|TRBJ2-1|-|-
CASRTSLGRQFF
>TRBV20-1|TRBJ1-1|few|-
CSAPTHTEAFF
>TRBV6-5|TRBJ2-7|-|-
CASTPLGGIGEQYF
>TRBV6-5|TRBJ2-7|-|TRBD1
CASRPTGGYEQYF
>TRBV6-5|TRBJ1-3|-|-
CASSSRDALSGNTIYF
>TRBV19|TRBJ2-1|-|TRBD2
CATGPSGATYNEQFF
>TRBV6-1|TRBJ2-1|-|TRBD2
CASSAITSGRAGEQFF
>TRBV10-3|TRBJ1-2|-|-
CAGSGNSYGYTF
>TRBV10-3|TRBJ2-2|-|TRBD1
CAISASKSSGTVNTGELFF
>TRBV15|TRBJ1-4|-|-
CATSRDDREYEKLFF
>TRBV5-1|TRBJ2-1|-|TRBD2
CASSQREAYNEQFF
>TRBV7-3|TRBJ2-5|few|-
CASSLTARGPRDF
>TRBV4-1|TRBJ2-4|-|TRBD1
CASSLTGQGDIQYF
>TRBV2|TRBJ2-3|-|TRBD2
CASRERGTTDTQYF
>TRBV7-9|TRBJ1-5|-|-
CASSRPGPHEPQHF
>TRBV5-6|TRBJ1-1|-|-
CASSFWGRGAAESQAFF
>TRBV5-4|TRBJ1-1|few|-
CASSLGQEDTEAFF
>TRBV6-5|TRBJ1-1|once|-
CASSYGGVNTEAFF
>TRBV6-5|TRBJ1-2|-|-
CASSSDRNYGYTF
>TRBV6-1|TRBJ2-7|-|-
CASSETLTTPYEQYF
>TRBV19|TRBJ1-1|-|-
CASKTTGNTEAFF
>TRBV15|TRBJ2-3|once|-
CATSRDPRDTQYF
>TRBV29-1|TRBJ1-5|-|TRBD1
CSAGQGDNQPQHF
>TRBV30|TRBJ1-2|-|TRBD1
CAWSVLGHRGRDYGYTF
>TRBV18|TRBJ1-3|-|-
CASSRTAGSAYSGNTIYF
>TRBV11-2|TRBJ2-3|-|-
CASSLDPPDTQYF
>TRBV7-8|TRBJ1-3|many|-
CASSNRVRKAGNTIYF
>TRBV30|TRBJ1-2|-|TRBD1
CAWIRDRVYGYTF
>TRBV15|TRBJ2-1|-|TRBD2
CATSRDLAGGTRLFF
>TRBV7-2|TRBJ2-1|-|TRBD2
CASSSRGASGRKGQFF
>TRBV6-5|TRBJ1-1|-|-
CASYSAAFLNTEAFF
>TRBV5-4|TRBJ1-2|-|-
CASSTRGGVNYGYTF
>TRBV7-9|TRBJ2-5|few|-
CASSWGLGQKETQYF
>TRBV4-1|TRBJ2-3|-|-
CASSQDLGVGTDTQYF
>TRBV20-1|TRBJ2-7|-|TRBD2
CSASQAGGPREQYF
>TRBV6-5|TRBJ1-3|-|-
CASRAGSSGNTIYF
>TRBV5-1|TRBJ1-1|-|-
CASSLGGSDTEAFF
>TRBV7-2|TRBJ2-3|-|TRBD2
CASSIWTSGSTDTQYF